The 16 T cell receptor beta chains below come from one sample, sequenced in a study of CXCR3-negative and CXCR3-positive naive CD8 T cells (dated by TCRdb to between 2018 and 2021). Instrument used: NextSeq 550. The Human TCR Profiling Kit (MiLaboratory) was used to prepare UMI-labeled 5' RACE TRB cDNA libraries. Through TCRdb reprocessing, the reads give one entry per CDR3 protein sequence; DNA is omitted. The table kept for this sample lists over 100,000 distinct CDR3 sequences. The top ten clones comprise about 0.44% of the sample. The material sequenced was naive CXCR3- CD8+ T cells from blood. The label giving this sample's cell subset or site can be read as: CD45RO-CCR7+CD27+CD95- naive CD8+ T cells lacking CXCR3 (TNR3-). These receptors all come from a human donor in good health. Some clones in this sample may be carry-over from other donors' samples.

V gene TRBV7-8 combines with J gene TRBJ2-2; with no DNA, the TCRdb D assignment of TRBD1 cannot be verified. The CDR3 totals 13 residues. CDR1 and CDR2 from the germline V gene are SGHVS and FQNEAQ. Here the CDR3 reads CASTDRGTGELFF. Looking up the rest from reference TRBV7-8 and TRBJ2-2 gives the full variable domain: GAGVSQSPRYKVAKRGQDVALRCDPISGHVSLFWYQQALGQGPEFLTYFQNEAQLDKSGLPSDRFFAERPEGSVSTLKIQRTQQEDSAVYLCASTDRGTGELFFGEGSRLTVL.

The chain couples TRBV21-1 to TRBJ1-1; TCRdb picks TRBD1, but there is no DNA to check that call. TRBV21-1 is a known pseudogene. The length of the CDR3 is 17 residues. The CDR3 loop reads CASSKSRGRRRNTEAFF.

The chain has TRBV7-9 and TRBJ2-1; the D gene TCRdb calls, TRBD1, cannot be checked with no DNA. The V gene's germline CDR1 is SEHNR and CDR2 FQNEAQ (reference sequence). This CDR3 has 14 residues. CDR3 residues: CASSLGDSVPEQFF.

The rearrangement joins TRBV29-1 to TRBJ2-7; TCRdb reports TRBD2, a call that lacks DNA to check it against. Germline V lookup: CDR1 SQVTM, CDR2 ANQGSEA. This CDR3 spans 12 amino acids. This CDR3 reads CSAEGISYEQYF.

The chain combines TRBV29-1 with TRBJ2-7; TCRdb indicates TRBD1, and absent DNA this call remains unverified. The CDR3 contains 12 residues. CDR1 is SQVTM, CDR2 ANQGSEA, per germline. CDR3 in amino acids: CSVEGDSYEQYF.

V usage is TRBV3-1 and J usage is TRBJ2-3. The CDR3 is 15 residues long. The V gene's germline CDR1 is LGHDT and CDR2 YNNKEL (reference sequence). CDR3 in amino acids: CASSQGFSITDTQYF.

V is TRBV3-1 and J is TRBJ1-6. The CDR3 runs to 14 residues. Germline V gene lookup returns CDR1 LGHDT and CDR2 YNNKEL (reference sequence). This CDR3 reads CASSLGDLNSPLHF.

The chain couples TRBV9 to TRBJ2-7; the TRBD1 assignment by TCRdb is unverifiable without DNA. Germline assignment: CDR1 SGDLS and CDR2 YYNGEE. There are 15 residues in the CDR3. CDR3 residues: CASSDPGGGTYEQYF.

The chain recombines TRBV7-9 with TRBJ2-1; TCRdb selects TRBD1, and the lack of DNA leaves this call unchecked. The CDR3 is 17 residues long. CDR1 is SEHNR, CDR2 FQNEAQ, per germline (reference sequence). This chain's CDR3 is CASSFDRGTSSYNEQFF.

The V gene is TRBV29-1, the J gene TRBJ1-5; absent DNA, TCRdb's TRBD1 call cannot be checked. The CDR3 has 13 residues. CDR1 and CDR2 from the germline V gene are SQVTM and ANQGSEA. CDR3 sequence: CSVSPGVGQPQHF.

V usage is TRBV6-5 and J usage is TRBJ2-7; the TRBD2 assignment by TCRdb is unverifiable without DNA. Germline CDR1 reads MNHEY; CDR2 reads SVGAGI. The CDR3 is 16 residues long. CDR3: CASSTTQGPSSYEQYF.

This chain joins TRBV4-1 and TRBJ2-7; lacking DNA, the TRBD2 call made by TCRdb goes unchecked. The CDR3 loop spans 20 amino acids. The germline V gene encodes CDR1 MGHRA and CDR2 YSYEKL. The CDR3 is CASSQNGGLAGTAPSYEQYF.

The chain recombines TRBV29-1 with TRBJ2-2; absent DNA, TCRdb's TRBD1 call cannot be checked. The CDR3 length is 13 residues. The V gene's germline CDR1 is SQVTM and CDR2 ANQGSEA. The CDR3 loop reads CSAPGQVAGELFF.

V gene TRBV27 combines with J gene TRBJ1-1; with no DNA, the TCRdb D assignment of TRBD1 cannot be verified. The CDR3 spans 13 residues. CDR1 MNHEY and CDR2 SMNVEV come from the germline V gene (reference sequence). The CDR3: CASSLSAGSVAFF.

The chain joins TRBV7-2 to TRBJ2-5; no DNA is available, so the TRBD2 call from TCRdb remains unchecked. The CDR3 spans 15 residues. Germline CDR1 and CDR2: SGHTA and FQGNSA. This CDR3 reads CASSLQRGEQETQYF.

This chain links TRBV10-3 with TRBJ2-7. Germline loops: CDR1 ENHRY, CDR2 SYGVKD. This CDR3 has 13 residues. The chain's CDR3 is CAISEGPSYEQYF.